This T cell receptor beta chain is drawn from a study of shared clonotypes between healthy human individuals (dated by TCRdb to 2020 to 2021). For the wider study: Two women and a few men aged 18 to 49 years were included in the cohort. To estimate repertoire size and how much clonotypes are shared between individuals, the study performed deep sequencing of blood TCR repertoires from 4 to 6 healthy adults. Between about 0.85 and 9.5 billion PBMCs per donor were obtained by leukapheresis. For each donor, CD4 naive and CD4 memory were each run on three plates, CD8 naive on two plates, and CD8 memory on one plate. Different laboratories and diverse techniques were used to prepare libraries and sequence TCR repertoires, to increase sequencing depth and limit assay-specific biases.

Donors were healthy HIV-negative adults with no recently reported acute infections or vaccinations. Every donor was a Caucasian adult living in Nashville, Tennessee, USA. Magnetic negative selection was used to enrich CD4+ T cells, after which naive cells were positively selected on CD45RA and the negative fraction became the memory subset. After blood collection by leukapheresis, PBMCs were isolated using Ficoll-Histopaque density gradient centrifugation and then cryopreserved in the vapor phase of liquid nitrogen. Purity and quantity of every magnetically sorted T cell population were checked by analytical flow cytometry. Genomic DNA was isolated from every sorted fraction and measured by UV absorbance on a Nanodrop 2000c. On the study overall, not on this receptor specifically: Larger estimated clonotype richness was generally found for naive subsets than for memory subsets. Because the study included only a small number of donors, the genetic and exposure-history diversity represented was limited. Only blood was sampled, and tissue TCR repertoires likely differ from those in blood. Compared with non-shared clonotypes, clonotypes shared by all four sorted-subset donors had higher generation probabilities. Pairwise subsampling led to the expectation that sequencing depth would affect the degree of clonotype sharing among donors. Rarefaction of sorted-subset datasets indicated incomplete sequencing despite the large sequencing depth. Across a handful of donors, 4.5% to 6.5% of naive CD4, approximately 4% of naive CD8, roughly 2.2% of memory CD4, and 0.4% of memory CD8 clonotypes were shared.

CDR1 and CDR2, per the germline V gene, are SGHAT and FQNNGV. Including the terminal cysteine and phenylalanine, the CDR3 comprises 16 residues. CDR3 DNA is the only sequence kept; it has 48 bases, read in frame from the first base. Ends trimmed: V by 0 bases, J by 3 bases; bases unmatched to a gene: 4. TCR CDR3 regions were amplified from genomic DNA by multiplex PCR using the deep immunoSEQ assay. Extracted genomic DNA from each cell subset was spread evenly across all wells of several immunoSEQ 96-well plates, with each plate serving as a replicate. For sorted subsets, each replicate PCR was loaded with 200 to 250 ng genomic DNA, equivalent to approximately 27,000 T cell genomes. Purified libraries were measured with a Qubit 3.0 fluorometer, size-checked on a Bioanalyzer 2100, and measured again with the KAPA Library Quantification kit. A separate single-read 150-cycle Illumina NextSeq 550 flow cell was used to sequence each immunoSEQ 96-well plate. The published analysis was carried out like this. The immunoSEQ output contained only junctional sequences without quality scores, so filtering could not match that applied to full-length reads. To assign V/J genes and CDR3, sequences were annotated using PyIR, a Python wrapper for IgBLAST v1.9, with IMGT germline references. Reads were removed for weak V/J assignments (E-value above 1e-6), missing CDR3, stop codons, out-of-frame junctions, or ambiguous translated residues. V3J clonotypes were defined as sequences sharing an identical inferred V gene, J gene, and CDR3 amino acid sequence. The percentage overlap between two repertoires was calculated by dividing the number of shared unique clonotypes by the size of the smaller repertoire. RTK rarefaction, the Chao1 estimator, and Recon v2.1 estimates of unobserved clonotypes were used to assess repertoire richness. For all TCRbeta clonotypes obtained by the gDNA method from a handful of donors, generation probabilities were computed with OLGA. The table comes from immuneACCESS by way of TCRdb, which keeps in-frame sequences with V and J called. Part of the clones is missing from these tables; in studies checked, under half for an unresolved V gene and the rest for unknown reasons. That table supplies the V and J calls and clone size; D and trimming were determined from the DNA. A total of about 2.4 million clones appear in this sample, around nine tenths of them only once. 0.13% to 0.15% of the sample is held by the ten biggest clonotypes.

To note about this clone: The target of this receptor is not known. Nothing much larger sits one base from this clone, and base qualities are not available.

The sequence was obtained from a man aged 18-30 years in good health. Material: naive CD4+ T cells sorted from blood. The cell subset or site label here, explained by the study, means: CD45RA+ positively selected. The chain was built from TRBV11-2 and TRBJ2-2; TRBD1 aligns with 7 central bases. CDR3 region: CASSLDRGGHTGELFF. The nucleotides are TGTGCCAGCAGCTTAGATCGAGGGGGCCACACCGGGGAGCTGTTTTTT. Supplemented by the reference TRBV11-2 and TRBJ2-2 proteins around the CDR3, the complete variable domain is EAGVAQSPRYKIIEKRQSVAFWCNPISGHATLYWYQQILGQGPKLLIQFQNNGVVDDSQLPKDRFSAERLKGVDSTLKIQPAKLEDSAVYLCASSLDRGGHTGELFFGEGSRLTVL.